The 30 T cell receptor beta chains given below trace back to one sample, sequenced in a study of CD8+ T cells in alopecia areata (dated by TCRdb to 2016 to 2018). The library was generated by the immunoSEQ multiplex PCR assay. For TCR sequencing, RNA was extracted from every sample and reverse transcribed into cDNA to serve as template. Sourced from immuneACCESS, this table was stored by TCRdb with only in-frame sequences that have V and J called. A share of the clones is absent; for the studies checked, an unresolved V gene accounts for under half, and the remainder has no known explanation. This sample contains roughly 260,000 clones, none of which is a singleton. The ten largest clonotypes hold around 1.2% of the sample. Pooled mouse cutaneous lymph node cells were stained for CD4, CD8alpha, NKG2D, NKG2ACE and other markers, then sorted on a BD Influx. Sequenced: CD4+ T cells sorted from a lymph node. These receptor sequences come from a C3H/HeJ mouse with alopecia areata. Mice of this strain carry the MHC haplotype H2-k.

This clone was recorded at least ten times. Mouse gene names apply. The read halts 4 residues ahead of the CDR3 end, with the missing end drawn from the germline J gene. V usage is TRBV12-1 and J usage is TRBJ1-2, with D possibly TRBD1 on 5 matching bases. This CDR3 has 13 amino acids. Germline V CDR1 and CDR2: SGHSN, HYEKVE. The CDR3 bases that were read are TGTGCCAGCTCTCTCGGGGGGGGAACC. Protein: CASSLGGGT. The entire CDR3 is CASSLGGGTDYTF.

This clone was counted a few times. Gene and germline names: mouse. Coverage ceases 4 residues before the CDR3 finishes, and the germline J gene fills in the end. In the same sample, other DNA sequences code for this CDR3. This sequence joins TRBV1 and TRBJ2-5; the D is unclear. The germline CDR1 and CDR2 sequences are NSQYPW and LRSPGD (reference sequence). V was shortened by 1 base and J by 3 bases, with 5 bases between the two germline ends. The CDR3 runs to 13 residues. CDR3 DNA, as far as it was read: TGCACCTGCAGTGCAGGACTTCAAGAC. Translation gives CTCSAGLQD. The CDR3 in full is CTCSAGLQDTQYF.

This clone was detected only a few times. Germline and genes: mouse. The CDR3 end is not reached by the read, which stops 4 residues before it; the germline J gene fills it in. In the same sample, other DNA sequences code for this CDR3. The V and J genes are TRBV14 and TRBJ2-7, with D tentatively TRBD1 (6 bases). The CDR3 covers 13 residues. Trimming removed 2 bases from V and 0 bases from J, with 6 bases in between. Germline V CDR1 and CDR2: SGHDT, FRDEAV. CDR3 residues: CASSLGGSYEQYF. Partial CDR3 DNA: TGTGCCAGCAGTTTAGGGGGCTCCTAT.

Comments on this clone: Here the gene names and germline are mouse. The read ends 4 residues before the CDR3 terminus; that terminus is restored from the germline J gene. This chain joins TRBV13-3 and TRBJ2-5, with 9 bases lining up with TRBD2. The CDR3 totals 14 residues. Germline lookup yields CDR1 NNHDY and CDR2 SYVADS. After removal of 6 bases from V and 1 base from J, the junction contained 3 bases not matched to a gene. The CDR3 DNA, read in part, is TGTGCCAGCAAGACTGGGGGACACCAAGAC. Translating it yields CASKTGGHQD. The full-length CDR3 reads as CASKTGGHQDTQYF. The full variable domain, in which reference TRBV13-3 and TRBJ2-5 provide the parts outside the CDR3, is EAAVTQSPRSKVAVTGGKVTLSCHQTNNHDYMYWYRQDTGHGLRLIHYSYVADSTEKGDIPDGYKASRPSQENFSLILELASLSQTAVYFCASKTGGHQDTQYFGPGTRLLVL.

This clone was recorded many times. The gene symbols are mouse symbols. The read stops 4 residues short of the end of the CDR3; the missing end is completed from the germline J gene. This sequence joins TRBV14 and TRBJ2-1, with 9 bases lining up with TRBD2. V trimming: 4 bases; J trimming: 2 bases; junction bases outside the gene matches: 4. The CDR3 has 15 residues. Germline CDR1 SGHDT, CDR2 FRDEAV. CDR3 DNA (partial): TGTGCCAGCAGTCTCGACTGGGGGCACTATGCT. This gives the protein CASSLDWGHYA. The full-length CDR3 reads as CASSLDWGHYAEQFF.

A few counts support this clone. Gene names and germline match the mouse. The CDR3 goes on 4 residues after the read ends, and that part is filled in from the germline J gene. V is TRBV19 and J is TRBJ2-5; possibly TRBD1 for D (6 bases). V shed 1 base and J shed 2 bases, with 8 bases lying between them. Per germline, CDR1 FNHDT and CDR2 SITEND (reference sequence). The CDR3 runs to 14 residues. CDR3 amino acids: CASSISGVQDTQYF. CDR3 DNA (partial): TGTGCCAGCAGTATATCAGGGGTCCAAGAC.

Notes on this clone: Gene names refer to mouse genes. Other DNA sequences from this sample encode an identical CDR3 as well. The CDR3 reads CASSISGDQDTQYF. The sequenced CDR3 bases are TGTGCCAGCAGTATATCTGGGGACCAAGAC. The chain uses TRBV19 and TRBJ2-5; possible D gene TRBD2, 6 bases. The read comes to an end 4 residues before the CDR3 does, leaving the germline J gene to fill in the end. Germline V CDR1 and CDR2: FNHDT, SITEND (reference sequence). Trimming cost V 1 base and J 1 base, with 7 bases left between them. The length of the CDR3 is 14 residues.

Only a few counts were recorded for this clone. Gene names and germline refer to mouse. With the read ending 4 residues before the CDR3 end, the germline J gene is used to fill in that end. The chain carries TRBV19 and TRBJ2-7; 7 bases agree with TRBD1. Germline values: CDR1 FNHDT, CDR2 SITEND (reference sequence). This CDR3 comprises 14 residues. The J segment lost 0 bases and the V segment lost 5 bases, leaving 5 bases of the junction unmatched. The part of the CDR3 DNA that was read is TGTGCCAGCAGGATCAGGGGGAGCTCCTAT. Its protein product is CASRIRGSSY. From start to end, the CDR3 is CASRIRGSSYEQYF. The full variable domain, its missing parts supplied by reference TRBV19 and TRBJ2-7, is GGIITQTPKFLIGQEGQKLTLKCQQNFNHDTMYWYRQDSGKGLRLIYYSITENDLQKGDLSEGYDASREKKSSFSLTVTSAQKNEMAVFLCASRIRGSSYEQYFGPGTRLTVL.

This clone was detected ten times or more. The gene symbols are mouse symbols. The missing CDR3 end, 4 residues past where the read stops, is filled in from the germline J gene. Within the sample, other DNA sequences also encode this same CDR3. The chain couples TRBV13-1 to TRBJ2-3; 8 bases are a match to TRBD1. The CDR3 has 13 amino acids. V shed 3 bases and J 4 bases; nucleotides not matched to a gene: 1. Per the germline V gene, CDR1 is NSHNY and CDR2 is SYGAGN. The CDR3 here is CASSGTGPETLYF. The DNA read from the CDR3 is TGTGCCAGCAGTGGGACAGGGCCAGAA.

This clone appeared a few times. All gene names here are mouse names. The read is 4 residues too short to cover the CDR3 end, so that end is filled in from the germline J gene. V is TRBV13-1 and J is TRBJ2-7; 9 bases are shared with TRBD1. Germline assignment: CDR1 NSHNY and CDR2 SYGAGN. The CDR3 spans 14 residues. Partial CDR3 DNA: TGTGCCAGCAGTCCCCGGGACAGGGCCGAT. It encodes CASSPRDRAD. The complete CDR3 reads CASSPRDRADEQYF.

Only a few counts were recorded for this clone. The gene names here belong to mouse. The read gets to within 4 residues of the CDR3 end, and the germline J gene fills in the rest. Distinct nucleotide sequences in the sample also encode this CDR3. The chain has TRBV17 and TRBJ2-3, with 7 bases aligning to TRBD1. Germline CDR1 is MNHDT and CDR2 is YYDKIL. V lost 3 bases to trimming and J lost 0 bases; unmatched junction nucleotides: 6. This CDR3 is built from 16 residues. Partial CDR3 DNA: TGTGCTAGCAGTAGGGGGGACAGAACTAGTGCAGAA. It is translated as CASSRGDRTSAE. From start to end, the CDR3 is CASSRGDRTSAETLYF.

This clone was seen only a few times. These gene names are mouse names. The CDR3 end falls 4 residues outside the read, so it is completed with the germline J gene. Other DNA sequences in the same sample also yield this CDR3. The chain has TRBV19 and TRBJ2-1, with a weak D call TRBD1 (6 bases). The germline CDR1 and CDR2 sequences are FNHDT and SITEND (reference sequence). This CDR3 is built from 14 residues. V dropped 3 bases and J dropped 3 bases, with 10 bases sitting between them. The CDR3 loop is CASSRGGGYAEQFF. The sequenced part of the CDR3 DNA is TGTGCCAGCAGTAGAGGAGGGGGCTATGCT.

This clone appeared a few times. Gene names are mouse gene names. The read terminates 4 residues ahead of where the CDR3 ends, so the germline J gene completes it. The chain links TRBV14 to TRBJ2-7, with 9 bases fitting TRBD1. This CDR3 spans 14 amino acids. V dropped 4 bases and J dropped 1; count of bases not matched to a gene: 3. Per germline, CDR1 SGHDT and CDR2 FRDEAV. The CDR3 loop is CASSTTGGSYEQYF. The DNA read from the CDR3 is TGTGCCAGCAGTACGACAGGGGGTTCCTAT. The full variable domain, rest sourced from reference TRBV14 and TRBJ2-7, is EAGVTQSPRYAVLQEGQAVSFWCDPISGHDTLYWYQQPRDQGPQLLVYFRDEAVIDNSQLPSDRFSAVRPKGTNSTLKIQSAKQGDTATYLCASSTTGGSYEQYFGPGTRLTVL.

In regard to this clone: The genes and germline here are from mouse. The observed sequence ends 4 residues before the CDR3 terminus, with the missing tail filled in from the germline J gene. The chain links TRBV13-1 to TRBJ2-1; 7 bases map to TRBD2. The V segment lost 5 bases and the J segment 4 bases; nucleotides outside the gene matches: 6. The CDR3 runs 14 residues. Looked up from germline, CDR1 is NSHNY and CDR2 is SYGAGN. The sequenced CDR3 bases are TGTGCCAGCAGCGTGGGGGGAGAGTATGCT. Translated, it gives CASSVGGEYA. In full, the CDR3 reads CASSVGGEYAEQFF.

This clone showed up many times. Germline and genes: mouse. The read ends 4 residues shy of where the CDR3 ends; the end is completed using the germline J gene. The J gene is TRBJ2-1, the V gene TRBV19; tentatively, D is TRBD1 (6 bases). Germline assignment: CDR1 FNHDT and CDR2 SITEND (reference sequence). Trimming left V 4 bases short and J 3 bases short, with 11 bases between. This CDR3 is built from 14 residues. Partial CDR3 DNA: TGTGCCAGCAGTCCTACAGGGACCTATGCT. Translating it yields CASSPTGTYA. The entire CDR3 sequence reads CASSPTGTYAEQFF.

As concerns this clone: The genes and germline here are from mouse. The DNA ends 4 residues before the CDR3 does, and the rest of the CDR3 is filled in from the germline J gene. The chain is built from TRBV5 and TRBJ2-3; 9 nucleotides line up with TRBD2. V gave up 3 bases and J gave up 4 bases; unmatched junction bases: 5. Germline CDR1 and CDR2: LGHNA and YNLKQL (reference sequence). This CDR3 is 15 amino acids long. The covered CDR3 bases are TGTGCCAGCAGCCATGGGGGGGCGCGGACAGAA. Its protein product is CASSHGGARTE. The entire CDR3 sequence reads CASSHGGARTETLYF.

In this sample, this clone turned up a few times. A much bigger clone sits one base away, suggesting this may be a read error. Germline and genes: mouse. The read terminates 4 residues before the CDR3 end, so the remaining end is supplied by the germline J gene. Other DNA sequences in the same sample also yield this CDR3. The V and J genes are TRBV13-1 and TRBJ1-1; no clear D. The germline V gene has CDR1 NSHNY and CDR2 SYGAGN. The CDR3 covers 13 residues. V gave up 0 bases and J gave up 0 bases, with 3 bases separating them. The CDR3 region is CASSDASNTEVFF. CDR3 DNA, as far as it was read: TGTGCCAGCAGTGATGCATCAAACACA.

This clone has only a few counts. Genes and germline come from the mouse. The read terminates 3 residues ahead of where the CDR3 ends, so the germline J gene completes it. V usage is TRBV1 and J usage is TRBJ1-6; D remains unclear. TRBJ1-6 has ORF status, its function being uncertain. Germline assignment: CDR1 NSQYPW and CDR2 LRSPGD (reference sequence). Trimming removed 0 bases from V and 2 bases from J, with 8 bases in between. The CDR3 length is 16 residues. This chain's CDR3 is CTCSADLGTYNSPLYF. The CDR3 bases that were read are TGCACCTGCAGTGCAGATCTGGGGACCTATAATTCGCCC.

This clone was seen a few times. Gene names refer to mouse genes. The read stops 3 residues short of the end of the CDR3; the missing end is completed from the germline J gene. The same CDR3 is also encoded by other DNA sequences in this sample. The V call is TRBV13-1, the J call TRBJ1-6, with 7 nucleotides matching TRBD1. TRBJ1-6 is an ORF, and what it does is uncertain. With V trimmed by 2 bases and J by 5 bases, 1 base remained unmatched. This CDR3 has 14 amino acids. Per the germline V gene, CDR1 is NSHNY and CDR2 is SYGAGN. The CDR3 is CASSEDRNNSPLYF. The part of the CDR3 DNA that was read is TGTGCCAGCAGTGAGGACAGGAATAATTCGCCC.

This clone was counted between two and nine times. All gene names here are mouse names. The part of the CDR3 DNA that was read is TGTGCCAGCAGTGGGCCGACAGGGTCA. It translates to CASSGPTGS. The full-length CDR3 reads as CASSGPTGSEVFF. The gene calls are TRBV13-3 and TRBJ1-1; 7 bases are shared with TRBD1. The read ends 4 residues early relative to the CDR3; the germline J gene fills the gap. In germline, CDR1 is NNHDY, CDR2 SYVADS. The CDR3 has 13 residues.

This clone was recorded a few times. Here the gene names and germline are mouse. The read gets to within 3 residues of the CDR3 end, and the germline J gene fills in the rest. V usage is TRBV1 and J usage is TRBJ1-6; D remains unclear. TRBJ1-6 is placed among ORFs of uncertain function. CDR1 is NSQYPW, CDR2 LRSPGD, per germline (reference sequence). Trimming left V 0 bases short and J 5 bases short, with 8 bases between. This CDR3 is built from 15 residues. The part of the CDR3 DNA that was read is TGCACCTGCAGTGCAGATCGAGACAATAATTCGCCC. This encodes CTCSADRDNNSP. The entire CDR3 reads CTCSADRDNNSPLYF.

A note on this clone: The genes are named according to mouse. The CDR3 loop is CASSLPSGNSPLYF. CDR3 DNA (partial): TGTGCCAGCTCTCTCCCCTCAGGGAATTCGCCC. The rearrangement uses TRBV12-1 and TRBJ1-6, with TRBD1 as a possible D gene (5 bases). The sequence runs out 3 residues before the end of the CDR3; the remainder is reconstructed from the germline J gene. TRBJ1-6 is sorted into the ORF group, with uncertain function. This CDR3 region has 14 residues. With 0 bases removed from V and 7 bases from J, the gap between germline ends came to 9 bases. The germline gives CDR1 SGHSN, CDR2 HYEKVE.

Concerning this clone itself: Each gene name is a mouse one. The read comes to an end 4 residues before the CDR3 does, leaving the germline J gene to fill in the end. The chain recombines TRBV5 with TRBJ2-2; D is possibly TRBD1 (6 bases). Trimming took 4 bases from V and 3 from J, leaving 9 bases between them. In germline, CDR1 is LGHNA, CDR2 YNLKQL (reference sequence). The CDR3 length is 14 residues. The CDR3 region is CASSRRGDTGQLYF. The DNA read from the CDR3 is TGTGCCAGCAGCCGCAGGGGAGACACCGGG.

This clone has just a few counts. The germline and genes are mouse ones. The part of the CDR3 DNA that was read is TGTGCCAGCAGTATTCCTACTGGGGGGGCGCCT. Encoded protein: CASSIPTGGAP. The entire CDR3 protein is CASSIPTGGAPEQFF. The rearrangement joins TRBV19 to TRBJ2-1; TRBD2 matches at 11 bases. Read sequence stops 4 residues before the CDR3 end, and the germline J gene provides the missing end. Germline-derived CDR1 and CDR2 are FNHDT and SITEND (reference sequence). The CDR3 is 15 residues long.

This clone was observed a handful of times. The genes and germline here are from mouse. The read is 4 residues too short to cover the CDR3 end, so that end is filled in from the germline J gene. The chain links TRBV13-2 to TRBJ2-7; 8 bases are shared with TRBD2. From germline, CDR1 is NNHNN and CDR2 SYGAGS (reference sequence). V shed 5 bases and J 0 bases; nucleotides not matched to a gene: 7. The CDR3 consists of 15 residues. This CDR3 is CASGTVGGISYEQYF. The covered CDR3 bases are TGTGCCAGCGGCACCGTGGGGGGGATCTCCTAT.

Only a few counts were recorded for this clone. The gene symbols are mouse symbols. The read halts 4 residues ahead of the CDR3 end, with the missing end drawn from the germline J gene. The genes are TRBV17 and TRBJ2-7, with D possibly being TRBD2 (6 bases). The CDR3 runs 13 residues. Trimming removed 3 bases from V and 2 bases from J, with 8 bases in between. Germline V gene lookup returns CDR1 MNHDT and CDR2 YYDKIL. The CDR3 loop reads CASSSLGPYEQYF. The DNA read from the CDR3 is TGTGCTAGCAGTAGTCTGGGGCCCTAT.

This clone was counted between two and nine times. Here the gene names and germline are mouse. This CDR3 reads CASSQFTNSDYTF. The sequenced CDR3 bases are TGTGCCAGCAGCCAATTCACAAACTCC. The V call is TRBV5, the J call TRBJ1-2; no definite D call. The read ends 4 residues shy of where the CDR3 ends; the end is completed using the germline J gene. Trimming stripped 2 bases from V and 0 bases from J, with 4 bases between. The CDR3 sequence is 13 residues long. Germline V gene lookup returns CDR1 LGHNA and CDR2 YNLKQL (reference sequence).

This clone was seen a handful of times. All gene names here are mouse names. The CDR3 end lies 4 residues beyond the end of the read and is filled in from the germline J gene. Other DNA sequences in the same sample also yield this CDR3. The J gene is TRBJ2-7, the V gene TRBV19, with 9 bases fitting TRBD1. This CDR3 spans 13 amino acids. Germline V gene sequence: CDR1 FNHDT, CDR2 SITEND (reference sequence). CDR3 in amino acids: CASSPGTGYEQYF. The sequenced CDR3 bases are TGTGCCAGCAGTCCCGGGACAGGGTAT.

This clone was picked up a small number of times. Germline and genes here are mouse. The read finishes 4 residues shy of the CDR3 end, and the germline J gene is used to complete it. Other DNA variants within this sample encode the same CDR3. This chain joins TRBV19 and TRBJ1-1; D possibly corresponds to TRBD1 (6 bases). V was shortened by 7 bases and J by 1 base, with 11 bases between the two germline ends. This CDR3 region has 13 residues. The germline V gene has CDR1 FNHDT and CDR2 SITEND (reference sequence). The CDR3 loop is CASSPTGNTEVFF. Incomplete CDR3 DNA: TGTGCCAGCTCCCCGACAGGAAACACA.

This clone was recorded a few times. Gene names and germline refer to mouse. Sequencing ends 4 residues short of the CDR3 end; the germline J gene provides the rest. The chain uses TRBV13-2 and TRBJ2-5; D might be TRBD1 or TRBD2, each matching 6 bases. Germline CDR1 reads NNHNN; CDR2 reads SYGAGS (reference sequence). The CDR3 contains 15 residues. Trimming removed 0 bases from V and 1 base from J, with 9 bases in between. The CDR3 reads CASGDGGRYQDTQYF. The CDR3 DNA, read in part, is TGTGCCAGCGGTGATGGGGGGCGCTACCAAGAC.